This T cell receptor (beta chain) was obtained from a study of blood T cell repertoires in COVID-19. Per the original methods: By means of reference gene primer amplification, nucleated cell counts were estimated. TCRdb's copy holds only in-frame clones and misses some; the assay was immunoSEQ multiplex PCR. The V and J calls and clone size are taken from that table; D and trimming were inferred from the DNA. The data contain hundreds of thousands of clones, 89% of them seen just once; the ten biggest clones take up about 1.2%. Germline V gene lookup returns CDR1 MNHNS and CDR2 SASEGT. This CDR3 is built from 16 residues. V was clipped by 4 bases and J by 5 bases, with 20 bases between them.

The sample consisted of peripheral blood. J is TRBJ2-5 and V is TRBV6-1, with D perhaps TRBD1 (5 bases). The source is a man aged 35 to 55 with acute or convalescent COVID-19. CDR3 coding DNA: TGTGCCAGCAGTGGTTCTGGATGGGGCGGTGGGGAGACCCAGTACTTC. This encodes CASSGSGWGGGETQYF.